This T cell receptor beta chain derives from a study of cytomegalovirus exposure and HLA in healthy donors listed by TCRdb under 2017. Regarding the research as a whole: According to an earlier analysis of 550 to 700 of the donors, some 180 million T cells yielded 90 million to 130 million unique TCR beta sequences and less than 300 Gb of sequence data. HLA typing included class I and class II loci at four-digit resolution. To predict cytomegalovirus infection status, the study combined high-throughput TCR immunosequencing, statistical association of individual TCRs with disease status, and machine learning. Every repertoire in the discovery cohort had been generated on one and the same sequencing platform. Approximately 310 gigabases of sequencing data and around 87 million unique TCR sequences were included in an early release covering about 700 HLA-typed donors. The study profiled the T cell repertoires of approximately 700 subjects by immunosequencing and related them to cytomegalovirus serostatus. The number of donors typed differed by locus, with roughly 629-640 for A, B, C, DRB1 and DQB1, more than 500 for DQA1, 606 for DPA1, and some 440 for DPB1. A separate validation cohort of approximately 120 different subjects was used in addition to the approximately 610-subject first cohort. A later genetic analysis took genome-wide SNP genotypes for about three fifths of the 666 donors and used that subset as a discovery cohort. Four or five DR-DQ haplotypes were treated as single units for association and clustering because of strong linkage in the cohort. The study was designed to test whether signatures of past pathogen exposure could be identified by cataloging public T cell receptors. To study patterns of TCR occurrence, a later analysis re-analyzed previously published TCR beta repertoires from 550 to 800 donors and added high-resolution HLA genotyping. Alongside the repertoire data, information on donor age, sex, ethnicity and CMV serostatus was compiled. To decide whether each TCR beta V gene segment behaved as functional or pseudogenic, an earlier analysis of some 600 of the donors relied on high-throughput TCR beta sequencing. Among 350 to 400 genotyped donors of the cohort, an average of about 240,000 unique TCR beta nucleotide sequences were sequenced per donor, 15% to 20% of them non-productive. Among the approximately 430 genotyped donors, approximately 77% belonged to the genetic ancestry cluster associated with self-reported Caucasian donors. In the later analysis, no new phenotypic data were used to find candidate immune exposures; instead, reliance was placed on TCR beta sequences and their occurrence across donors.

Trimming takes 6 bases from V and 5 bases from J, and the germline ends sit 20 bases apart. CDR1 and CDR2 were assigned from the germline V gene as MNHNS and SASEGT. There are 15 amino acids in the CDR3, from cysteine to phenylalanine inclusive. Just CDR3 DNA is preserved here, 45 bases in frame from base 1. About this clone: No antigen is known for it.

The library was prepared using the immunoSEQ multiplex PCR assay. For the multiplex PCR, a mixture combining 60 forward primers for TCR Vbeta segments and 13 reverse primers for TCR Jbeta segments was used. The CDR3 region of rearranged TCR beta genes was amplified from genomic DNA by a multiplex PCR assay. The Illumina HiSeq System was used to sequence the amplified TCR beta libraries as 87-base-pair reads. Per the authors' processing: A later analysis tallied 80 million to 95 million unique TCR beta chains across the 550 to 850 repertoires, and around 10 million of those chains were shared by two or more donors. Raw reads were error-corrected and collapsed into unique sequences with a nearest-neighbor algorithm that merged closely related sequences to remove PCR and sequencing errors. Alignment of CDR3 sequences to IMGT reference sequences was used to assign V, D and J gene segments. For a sequence to be retained, at least a six-nucleotide match to both a V gene segment and a J gene segment was required. A rearrangement counted as productive if the CDR3 had no stop codons and remained in frame with V and J, and every other rearrangement counted as non-productive. CDR3 was defined according to IMGT convention as the region running from the second conserved V-encoded cysteine to the conserved J-encoded phenylalanine. The earlier analysis of roughly 590 of the donors excluded any sequence lacking an unambiguous match to a single V gene segment. An earlier analysis of 500 to 600 of the donors classified V segments as functional when productive rearrangements were above 56.7% and as segregating when the standard deviation between donors was above 5%. A statistical classification framework was developed to diagnose cytomegalovirus status using the catalog of TCR beta chain sequences. V and J gene assignment, in a later analysis, came from comparing TCR nucleotide sequences with IMGT/GENE-DB human TR gene sequences. The TCRdist pipeline was used in a later analysis to assign CDR3 sequences and most-parsimonious VDJ recombination scenarios. In a later analysis, each TCR beta chain was defined by its CDR3 amino acid sequence together with its V-gene family, and reads lacking a unique V-gene family were excluded. In a later analysis, 550 to 650 highly shared, low-generation-probability nucleotide sequences were removed to address suspected cross-contamination and a sequencing artifact. A later analysis calculated a clonal expansion index for each public chain from normalized within-repertoire ranks of inferred template counts. In a later analysis, generation probabilities were computed with a VDJ recombination model fitted to out-of-frame rearrangements, and the resulting probabilities were checked against IGoR. A later analysis scored TCR-TCR, TCR-HLA and TCR-CMV co-occurrence with hypergeometric tests, applying a repertoire-size bias correction to TCR pairs. A later analysis estimated false discovery rates by permuting HLA or CMV assignments 20 times. In a later analysis, co-occurring TCRs were grouped using DBSCAN, and TCRdist sequence similarity was added for clustering within HLA-allele-positive subsets. For co-occurrence clustering, repertoires with fewer than 30,000 or more than 120,000 public chains were excluded, along with roughly five repertoires with anomalous nucleotide sharing. The immuneACCESS repertoire file appears here via TCRdb, limited to in-frame rearrangements. These files lack a portion of the clones; in checked studies, under half of the deficit traces to unresolved V genes, and the cause of the others is not known. V and J calls and clone size are given by that table; D and trimming were obtained from the DNA. The sample's own table lists 65,000 to 85,000 clones. The top ten clonotypes cover 1.3% to 1.5% of the sample.

Broad study findings and their caveats: CMV serostatus was the only immune exposure information available for the cohort. The presence/absence analyses assumed that sequencing depth was roughly uniform across donors, and that assumption may not be true. Linkage disequilibrium might explain the correlated functional status among segregating V segments, but an unknown experimental factor could not be ruled out. Because the 87-base-pair reads could not distinguish some IMGT-functional V segments, including TRBV6-2 and TRBV6-3, those segments were excluded. In a later analysis, about 16,000 TCR beta sequences were associated with specific HLA alleles at a false discovery rate of 0.05. In an earlier analysis of about 540 of the donors, most TCR beta V segments were observed in productive rearrangements about 87% or about 30% of the time, broadly matching IMGT annotations. Because counts were too low, 15 or so rarely observed V segments, including chromosome 9 orphons, were excluded from the earlier analysis of around 640 of the donors. According to a later analysis, TCR association rates differed among HLA loci, with DRB1 alleles showing the most associated TCRs and HLA-C alleles showing the fewest. A further reported finding was that TCR beta sequences accurately predicted the HLA-A and HLA-B alleles for most subjects in the first cohort. This cohort had only TCR beta chains sequenced, and the lack of alpha or paired-chain data limited which features could be detected. According to a later analysis, most CMV-associated TCR beta chains appeared to be HLA-restricted, and the HLA associations seemed to be driven largely by CMV exposure. Because HLA typing was unavailable for some donors at each locus, only the typed subset was used in association tests. A later analysis reported that several top co-occurrence clusters appeared linked to parvovirus B19, influenza, CMV and Epstein-Barr virus. According to the authors, the approach could potentially be generalized to other disease states and immunological phenotypes. While some public TCRs were present in many individuals, most TCR sequences turned up only very rarely across donors. A group of highly shared sequence variants was considered likely to be a technical artifact of the sequencing pipeline. The classifier was reported to diagnose cytomegalovirus status with high specificity and sensitivity in both the original and validation cohorts. In a later analysis, HLA-associated TCR beta chains were found to be more clonally expanded and to have lower generation probabilities than equally common non-associated chains. According to a later genetic analysis, donors in an Asian-associated ancestry cluster had fewer N-insertions in productive TCRs than the approximately 650-donor mean. A later genetic analysis associated a missense DCLRE1C variant with V-gene and J-gene trimming of TCR beta chains, and an independent cohort replicated the association. When HLA alleles, especially DR and DQ, strongly co-occurred, TCR associations were difficult to assign to individual alleles. A few of the identified cytomegalovirus-associated TCR beta chains were confirmed in vitro to be specific for cytomegalovirus antigens. In the study, about 150 TCR beta chains were listed as associated with cytomegalovirus.

The cohort comprised 710 or so healthy bone marrow donors. At the time of sampling, every cohort member was nominally healthy, though immune exposures that went unrecorded were likely present. The donor tested CMV seronegative and was one of the 352 seronegative cohort members. A peripheral blood sample was provided by each donor, and peripheral blood mononuclear cells were used for TCR beta sequencing. Genomic DNA was extracted from the blood cell samples with the Qiagen DNeasy Blood Extraction Kit. Sequenced sample: PBMCs. The chain employs TRBV6-1 and TRBJ2-7; a weak D assignment points to TRBD2 (7 bases agree). The sequence came from a woman aged 55-75 years in good health and CMV-seronegative. The CDR3 loop reads CASSLSGGGYDEQYF. The nucleotide sequence is TGTGCCAGCAGCCTCTCGGGGGGCGGGTATGACGAGCAGTACTTC.